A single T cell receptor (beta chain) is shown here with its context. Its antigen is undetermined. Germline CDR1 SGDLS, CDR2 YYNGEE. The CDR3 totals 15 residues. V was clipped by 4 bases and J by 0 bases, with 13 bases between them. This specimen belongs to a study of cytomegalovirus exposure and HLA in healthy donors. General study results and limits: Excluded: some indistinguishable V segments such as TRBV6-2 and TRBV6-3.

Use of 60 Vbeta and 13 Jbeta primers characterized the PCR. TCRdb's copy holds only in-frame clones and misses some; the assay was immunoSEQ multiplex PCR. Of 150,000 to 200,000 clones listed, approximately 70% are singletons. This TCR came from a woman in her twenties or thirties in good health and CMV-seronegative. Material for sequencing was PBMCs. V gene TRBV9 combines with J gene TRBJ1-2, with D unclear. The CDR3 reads CASSPQVVANYGYTF. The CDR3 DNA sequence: TGTGCCAGCAGCCCCCAGGTGGTAGCTAACTATGGCTACACCTTC.